The TCR beta chain under discussion was sequenced for a study of blood T cell repertoires in COVID-19. The assay was immunoSEQ multiplex PCR, and TCRdb's table has in-frame clones only and misses some. This table holds fewer than 300,000 clones, approximately 90% found once. With 10 bases removed from V and 9 bases from J, the gap between germline ends came to 16 bases. Germline-derived CDR1 and CDR2 are MDHEN and SYDVKM. This CDR3 region has 13 residues. The sample taken for sequencing was peripheral blood. This chain joins TRBV28 and TRBJ1-6, with D tentatively TRBD1 (6 bases). The receptor comes from a woman aged 30 to 39 with COVID-19, enrolled during active disease. The chain's CDR3 is CATRGQLASPLHF. The CDR3 region has the DNA TGTGCCACCCGAGGACAGTTGGCTTCACCCCTCCACTTT.